A single sample gave rise to the 31 T cell receptor beta chains below, sequenced in a study of identical twins. TCRdb re-called the 5' RACE reads through MiXCR, storing one row per CDR3 protein. The data hold 1.5 million to 2 million distinct CDR3 sequences, with less than 35% observed a single time. The sequenced material came from cord blood. These receptors came from a newborn girl in good health.

V usage is TRBV6-1 and J usage is TRBJ2-2; D not certain. The CDR3 spans 12 residues. The germline gives CDR1 MNHNS, CDR2 SASEGT. V was clipped by 2 bases and J by 6 bases, with 4 bases between them. As DNA, the CDR3 is TGTGCCAGCAGTGAACGTCCCGGGGAGCTGTTTTTT. This sequence encodes CASSERPGELFF.

This clonotype has at least ten counts. The chain combines TRBV4-2 with TRBJ2-1, with D hard to call. The CDR3 sequence is 14 residues long. Trimming removed 0 bases from V and 8 bases from J, with 11 bases in between. Germline loops: CDR1 LGHNA, CDR2 YNFKEQ. In DNA, the CDR3 is TGTGCCAGCAGCCAAGATTGGGTAGATGATGAGCAGTTCTTC. Residues: CASSQDWVDDEQFF.

On this clonotype: A much bigger clone sits one base away, suggesting this may be a read error. The chain couples TRBV10-3 to TRBJ2-3, with D tentatively TRBD1 or TRBD2 (5 bases each). Looked up from germline, CDR1 is ENHRY and CDR2 is SYGVKD. The CDR3 extends over 19 amino acids. The V end was cut by 0 bases, the J end by 2 bases, with 21 bases between. The DNA of the CDR3 is TGTGCCATCAGTGAGTCCATTCTCCGGGGCACCTTTTTCACAGATACGCAGTATTTT. As protein: CAISESILRGTFFTDTQYF.

The gene calls are TRBV5-1 and TRBJ2-5; D may be TRBD1 (5 bases). TRBJ2-7 matches the DNA end more closely, so the J call is doubtful. Germline V gene lookup returns CDR1 SGHRS and CDR2 YFSETQ. The CDR3 contains 15 residues. The CDR3 nucleotides read TGCGCCAGCAGCCAAGGACATACGATCTCCTACGAGCAGTACTTC. This sequence encodes CASSQGHTISYEQYF.

In this sample, this clonotype turned up a few times. V and J are TRBV20-1 and TRBJ1-4; TRBD1 matches 9 bases. The CDR3 spans 13 residues. V was pared by 8 bases and J by 4 bases, with 5 bases of the junction left unmatched. Germline V gene lookup returns CDR1 DFQATT and CDR2 SNEGSKA (reference sequence). The CDR3 bases are TGCAGTCCACAGGGGGCGAGTAATGAAAAACTGTTTTTT. It is translated as CSPQGASNEKLFF.

The rearrangement joins TRBV20-1 to TRBJ1-6; D is undetermined. This CDR3 has 14 residues. V lost 6 bases to trimming and J lost 5 bases, with 14 bases between them. Germline V gene data show CDR1 as DFQATT and CDR2 as SNEGSKA (reference sequence). This CDR3 is CSAGRRLNNSPLHF. The CDR3 coding sequence is TGCAGTGCCGGGCGAAGACTCAATAATTCACCCCTCCACTTT.

This clonotype was seen many times. The V call is TRBV12-3 or TRBV12-4, the J call TRBJ2-7, with D unresolved. The germline V and J ends were trimmed by 3 bases and 3 bases, with 9 bases remaining between them. The CDR3 runs 13 residues. The CDR3 loop reads CASSLAGRYEQYF. For the CDR3, the DNA is TGTGCCAGCAGTTTGGCCGGGCGCTACGAGCAGTACTTC.

There are a few counts of this clonotype. V and J are TRBV12-3 or TRBV12-4 and TRBJ2-4; possibly TRBD2 for D (5 bases). V was pared by 5 bases and J by 8 bases, with 10 bases between. This CDR3 has 12 residues. This chain's CDR3 is CASSPPSYIQYF. The DNA of the CDR3 is TGTGCCAGCAGTCCCCCTAGCTACATTCAGTACTTC.

This rearrangement joins TRBV6-1 to TRBJ2-3, with 13 nucleotides matching TRBD2. Germline values: CDR1 MNHNS, CDR2 SASEGT. This CDR3 has 20 residues. J lost 4 bases, V lost 2 bases, and 15 bases had no gene match. The CDR3, as DNA: TGTGCCAGCAGTGAACCGAGACAGGCGACTAGCGGGAGGATGGCAGATACGCAGTATTTT. Residues: CASSEPRQATSGRMADTQYF.

The V and J genes are TRBV6-6 and TRBJ2-7, with unresolved D. Germline CDR1 and CDR2: MNHNY and SVGAGI (reference sequence). The CDR3 length is 12 residues. V was shortened by 3 bases and J by 5 bases, with 8 bases between the two germline ends. The chain's CDR3 is CASSYDRHEQYF. The CDR3 DNA is TGTGCCAGCAGTTATGATCGCCACGAGCAGTACTTC.

This clonotype was seen many times. The chain uses TRBV20-1 and TRBJ1-5; possibly TRBD1 for D (5 bases). V was trimmed by 1 base and J by 7 bases, leaving 8 bases between them. This CDR3 is 12 amino acids long. Germline loops: CDR1 DFQATT, CDR2 SNEGSKA (reference sequence). In DNA, the CDR3 is TGCAGTGCTAGAGCTGGGGACCAGCCCCAGCATTTT. Translation: CSARAGDQPQHF.

This clonotype was seen a few times. The chain employs TRBV11-2 and TRBJ1-1, with D perhaps matching TRBD1 (6 bases). Germline V lookup: CDR1 SGHAT, CDR2 FQNNGV. The V end lost 5 bases, the J end lost 0 bases, and 13 bases lay between the germline ends. The CDR3 has 15 residues. The CDR3 nucleotides are TGTGCCAGCAGCCTTGAATGGACAGTGAACACTGAAGCTTTCTTT. Residues: CASSLEWTVNTEAFF.

The chain has TRBV21-1 and TRBJ1-5; TRBD1 is the table's D call, not checked against the DNA. TRBV21-1 has pseudogene status. There are 17 residues in the CDR3. Here the CDR3 DNA reads TGTGCCAGCAGCAAATTGGTACGGGGACAGGCCCTTCAGCCCCAGCATTTT. This sequence encodes CASSKLVRGQALQPQHF.

The gene calls are TRBV19 and TRBJ1-6, with a possible D match to TRBD1 (5 bases). Trimming shortened V by 1 base and J by 7 bases, and 11 bases separated the two germline ends. This CDR3 region has 15 residues. CDR1 and CDR2 from the germline V gene are LNHDA and SQIVND (reference sequence). The CDR3 DNA sequence: TGTGCCAGTAGTATAGCGCGCCAGGGAAATTCACCCCTCCACTTT. Translated, it gives CASSIARQGNSPLHF.

A few counts support this clonotype. This chain links TRBV7-8 with TRBJ2-1; 9 bases match TRBD2. Germline trimming cut 5 bases from V and 1 base from J; bases unmatched to any gene: 9. Germline V gene data show CDR1 as SGHVS and CDR2 as FQNEAQ. The CDR3 consists of 17 residues. CDR3: CASSTPSGRTSYNEQFF. CDR3 sequence (DNA): TGTGCCAGCAGCACACCAAGCGGGAGGACTTCCTACAATGAGCAGTTCTTC.

This sequence joins TRBV3-1 and TRBJ2-3; TRBD2 matches at 12 bases. CDR3 size: 17 residues. After removal of 4 bases from V and 5 bases from J, the junction contained 10 bases not matched to a gene. The V gene's germline CDR1 is LGHDT and CDR2 YNNKEL (reference sequence). The CDR3 loop is CASSPSTSGRVIDTQYF. In DNA form, the CDR3 reads TGTGCCAGCAGCCCCTCGACTAGCGGGAGAGTTATAGATACGCAGTATTTT.

The V call is TRBV12-3 or TRBV12-4, the J call TRBJ2-3; 12 positions agree with TRBD2. The CDR3 contains 18 residues. After removal of 5 bases from V and 1 base from J, the junction contained 10 bases not matched to a gene. CDR3 amino acids: CASSRASGGATGTDTQYF. In DNA form, the CDR3 reads TGTGCCAGCAGTCGGGCTAGCGGGGGGGCTACAGGCACAGATACGCAGTATTTT.

This rearrangement joins TRBV24-1 to TRBJ2-5; 7 bases map to TRBD1. The CDR3 contains 17 residues. With V trimmed by 9 bases and J by 5 bases, 20 bases remained unmatched. Germline-derived CDR1 and CDR2 are KGHDR and SFDVKD. The DNA of the CDR3 is TGTGCCACCGAGTCCTTTCCCACAGGGGTTTCTCCCGAGACCCAGTACTTC. It yields the protein CATESFPTGVSPETQYF.

In this sample, this clonotype turned up a few times. This chain joins TRBV6-1 and TRBJ2-7, with 8 nucleotides matching TRBD2. The CDR3 loop spans 17 amino acids. V gave up 4 bases and J gave up 1 base; unmatched junction bases: 12. Germline V gene sequence: CDR1 MNHNS, CDR2 SASEGT. CDR3 region: CASSARGSGRASYEQYF. The CDR3 DNA reads TGTGCCAGCAGTGCGAGAGGAAGCGGGAGAGCATCCTACGAGCAGTACTTC.

This clonotype appeared many times. The chain carries TRBV28 and TRBJ2-1, with a tentative D call TRBD1 (6 bases). Germline V gene lookup returns CDR1 MDHEN and CDR2 SYDVKM. The CDR3 spans 13 residues. V shed 2 bases and J shed 10 bases, with 12 bases lying between them. Here the CDR3 reads CASSLRPQGEQFF. The CDR3 bases are TGTGCCAGCAGTTTACGGCCCCAGGGGGAGCAGTTCTTC. The entire variable domain, with the rest obtained from reference TRBV28 and TRBJ2-1, is as follows: DVKVTQSSRYLVKRTGEKVFLECVQDMDHENMFWYRQDPGLGLRLIYFSYDVKMKEKGDIPEGYSVSREKKERFSLILESASTNQTSMYLCASSLRPQGEQFFGPGTRLTVL.

The CDR3 loop reads CSAREGTATYEQYF. The CDR3 bases are TGCAGTGCTAGGGAAGGGACAGCCACCTACGAGCAGTACTTC. V is TRBV20-1 and J is TRBJ2-7; 7 bases line up with TRBD1. V trimming: 3 bases; J trimming: 2 bases; junction bases outside the gene matches: 7. Germline values: CDR1 DFQATT, CDR2 SNEGSKA (reference sequence). The CDR3 runs to 14 residues.

The chain joins TRBV27 to TRBJ2-1, with D perhaps matching TRBD2 (5 bases). The V end was cut by 3 bases, the J end by 6 bases, with 15 bases between. CDR3 size: 15 residues. CDR1 MNHEY and CDR2 SMNVEV come from the germline V gene (reference sequence). The CDR3 here is CASSLVLATGNEQFF. In nucleotides, the CDR3 is TGTGCCAGCAGTTTGGTCCTAGCTACGGGCAATGAGCAGTTCTTC.

Many counts were recorded for this clonotype. The rearrangement links TRBV7-9 to TRBJ2-7, with 8 bases aligning to TRBD1. The germline V gene encodes CDR1 SEHNR and CDR2 FQNEAQ (reference sequence). The CDR3 extends over 16 amino acids. J gave up 1 base and V 3 bases, and 8 bases lay outside the gene matches. CDR3 in amino acids: CASSFTGGSKSYEQYF. In DNA form, the CDR3 reads TGTGCCAGCAGCTTTACAGGGGGAAGCAAGTCCTACGAGCAGTACTTC.

This clonotype was detected many times. The chain has TRBV12-3 or TRBV12-4 and TRBJ1-2; TRBD1 is a possible D gene (6 bases). The CDR3 is made up of 12 amino acids. The V and J ends lost 8 bases and 4 bases respectively, with 11 bases between them. This chain's CDR3 is CASSGVSYGYTF. The CDR3 DNA is TGTGCCAGCTCAGGGGTTAGCTATGGCTACACCTTC.

This clonotype was seen repeatedly, ten times or more. V gene TRBV6-5 combines with J gene TRBJ1-5; no reliable D call. CDR3 length: 15 residues. Germline lookup yields CDR1 MNHEY and CDR2 SVGAGI. Between the trimmed V and J ends, which lost 6 bases and 0 bases, there was a span of 12 bases. The CDR3 protein is CASSPGRYSNQPQHF. As DNA, the CDR3 is TGTGCCAGCAGCCCCGGGAGGTATAGCAATCAGCCCCAGCATTTT.

This clonotype was seen a few times. The CDR3 DNA follows: TGTGCCAGCCTGATGACTAGCCGCTACAATGAGCAGTTCTTC. Its protein product is CASLMTSRYNEQFF. The gene calls are TRBV2 and TRBJ2-1; 7 bases agree with TRBD2. The CDR3 runs 14 residues. Trimming removed 8 bases from V and 3 bases from J; junction bases left unmatched: 7. The germline V gene encodes CDR1 SNHLY and CDR2 FYNNEI. Combining the CDR3 with reference TRBV2 and TRBJ2-1 gives the whole variable domain EPEVTQTPSHQVTQMGQEVILRCVPISNHLYFYWYRQILGQKVEFLVSFYNNEISEKSEIFDDQFSVERPDGSNFTLKIRSTKLEDSAMYFCASLMTSRYNEQFFGPGTRLTVL.

This rearrangement joins TRBV20-1 to TRBJ2-1; 11 bases map to TRBD2. Unmatched junction bases numbered 7, after V lost 5 bases and J lost 1 base. Germline CDR1 and CDR2: DFQATT and SNEGSKA (reference sequence). The CDR3 extends over 16 amino acids. CDR3 in DNA: TGCAGTGCTGAACCGGGACTAGCGGATTCCTACAATGAGCAGTTCTTC. It specifies CSAEPGLADSYNEQFF.

The chain joins TRBV4-2 to TRBJ1-1, with D possibly matching TRBD1 (6 bases). This CDR3 contains 13 residues. Germline CDR1 and CDR2: LGHNA and YNFKEQ. The V end was cut by 5 bases, the J end by 3 bases, with 10 bases between. The CDR3 here is CASSYHRDTEAFF. As DNA, the CDR3 is TGTGCCAGCAGCTACCACAGGGACACTGAAGCTTTCTTT.

The genes are TRBV7-9 and TRBJ1-2; the D is unclear. In germline, CDR1 is SEHNR, CDR2 FQNEAQ (reference sequence). CDR3 length: 11 residues. V was pared by 6 bases and J by 7 bases, with 9 bases between. In DNA form, the CDR3 reads TGTGCCAGCAGTTGGCGCACTGGCTACACCTTC. It is translated as CASSWRTGYTF.

This clonotype was found a few times. The genes are TRBV7-2 and TRBJ2-3; D gene uncertain. Germline V gene sequence: CDR1 SGHTA, CDR2 FQGNSA. This CDR3 has 14 amino acids. V lost 5 bases to trimming and J lost 2 bases, with 11 bases between them. CDR3: CASSEREPTDTQYF. The CDR3 DNA reads TGTGCCAGCAGCGAAAGGGAACCCACAGATACGCAGTATTTT. The full variable domain, rest sourced from reference TRBV7-2 and TRBJ2-3, is GAGVSQSPSNKVTEKGKDVELRCDPISGHTALYWYRQSLGQGLEFLIYFQGNSAPDKSGLPSDRFSAERTGGSVSTLTIQRTQQEDSAVYLCASSEREPTDTQYFGPGTRLTVL.

The V call is TRBV5-5, the J call TRBJ2-7; 9 bases are a match to TRBD2. The closer fit of TRBJ2-5 to the DNA end suggests the J call may be wrong. CDR3 size: 16 residues. The germline V gene has CDR1 SGHKS and CDR2 YYEKEE (reference sequence). This chain's CDR3 is CASETGLGGGAETQYF. The CDR3 DNA sequence: TGTGCCAGCGAGACCGGATTAGGCGGGGGGGCAGAGACCCAGTACTTC.